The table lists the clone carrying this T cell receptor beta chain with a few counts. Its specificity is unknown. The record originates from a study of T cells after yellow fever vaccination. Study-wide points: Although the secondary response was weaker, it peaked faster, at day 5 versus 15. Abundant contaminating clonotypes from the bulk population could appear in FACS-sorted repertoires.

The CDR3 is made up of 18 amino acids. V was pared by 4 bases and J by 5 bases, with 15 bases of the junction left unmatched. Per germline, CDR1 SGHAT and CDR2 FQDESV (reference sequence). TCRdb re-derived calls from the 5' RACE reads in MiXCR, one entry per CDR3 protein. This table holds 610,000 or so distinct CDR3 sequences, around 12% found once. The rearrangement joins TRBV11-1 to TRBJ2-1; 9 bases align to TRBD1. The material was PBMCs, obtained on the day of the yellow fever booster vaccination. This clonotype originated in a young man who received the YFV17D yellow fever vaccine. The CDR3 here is CASSSIGIDRGNHNEQFF. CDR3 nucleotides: TGTGCCAGCAGCTCCATAGGGATCGACAGGGGGAACCACAATGAGCAGTTCTTC.